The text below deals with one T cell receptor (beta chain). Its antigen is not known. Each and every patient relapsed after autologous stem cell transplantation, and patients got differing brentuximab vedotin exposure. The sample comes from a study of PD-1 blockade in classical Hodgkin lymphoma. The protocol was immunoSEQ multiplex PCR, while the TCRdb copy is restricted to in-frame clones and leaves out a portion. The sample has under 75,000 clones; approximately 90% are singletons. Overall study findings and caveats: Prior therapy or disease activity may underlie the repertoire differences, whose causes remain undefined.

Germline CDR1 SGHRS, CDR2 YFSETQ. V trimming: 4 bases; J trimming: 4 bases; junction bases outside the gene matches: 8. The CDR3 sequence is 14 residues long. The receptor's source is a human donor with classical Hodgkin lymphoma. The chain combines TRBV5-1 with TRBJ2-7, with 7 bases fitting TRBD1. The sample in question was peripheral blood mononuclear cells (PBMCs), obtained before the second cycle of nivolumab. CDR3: CASSETGWGYEQYF. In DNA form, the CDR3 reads TGCGCCAGCAGCGAGACAGGGTGGGGGTACGAGCAGTACTTC.